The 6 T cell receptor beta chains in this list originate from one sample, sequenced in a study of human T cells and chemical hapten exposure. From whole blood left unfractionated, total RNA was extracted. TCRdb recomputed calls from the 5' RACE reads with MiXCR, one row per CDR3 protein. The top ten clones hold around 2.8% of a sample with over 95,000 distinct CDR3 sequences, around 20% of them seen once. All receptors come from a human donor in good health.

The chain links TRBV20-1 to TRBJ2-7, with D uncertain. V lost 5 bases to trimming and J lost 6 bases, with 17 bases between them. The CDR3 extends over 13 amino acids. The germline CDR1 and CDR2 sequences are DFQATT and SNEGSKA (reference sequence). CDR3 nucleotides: TGCAGTGCTCCTGACTCCCTTGAGCGCGAGCAGTACTTC. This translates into CSAPDSLEREQYF.

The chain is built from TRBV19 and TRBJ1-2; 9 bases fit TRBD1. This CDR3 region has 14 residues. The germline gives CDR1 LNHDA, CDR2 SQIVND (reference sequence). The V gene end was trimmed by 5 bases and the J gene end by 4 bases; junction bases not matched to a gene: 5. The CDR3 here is CASSAGTGPYGYTF. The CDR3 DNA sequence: TGTGCCAGTAGTGCAGGGACAGGGCCCTATGGCTACACCTTC. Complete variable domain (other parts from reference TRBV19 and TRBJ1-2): DGGITQSPKYLFRKEGQNVTLSCEQNLNHDAMYWYRQDPGQGLRLIYYSQIVNDFQKGDIAEGYSVSREKKESFPLTVTSAQKNPTAFYLCASSAGTGPYGYTFGSGTRLTVV.

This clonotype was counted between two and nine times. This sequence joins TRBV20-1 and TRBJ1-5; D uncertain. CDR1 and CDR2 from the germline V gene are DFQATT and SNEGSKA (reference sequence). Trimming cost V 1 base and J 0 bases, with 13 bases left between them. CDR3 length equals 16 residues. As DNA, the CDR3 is TGCAGTGCTAGAGGTAGGCCGGCTGTTAGCAATCAGCCCCAGCATTTT. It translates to CSARGRPAVSNQPQHF.

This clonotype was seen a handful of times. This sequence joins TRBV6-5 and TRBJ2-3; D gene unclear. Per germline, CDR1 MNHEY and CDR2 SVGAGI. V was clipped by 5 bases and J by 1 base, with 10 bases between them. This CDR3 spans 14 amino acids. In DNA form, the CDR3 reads TGTGCCAGCAGTCGGAGAGAAGGCACAGATACGCAGTATTTT. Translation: CASSRREGTDTQYF.

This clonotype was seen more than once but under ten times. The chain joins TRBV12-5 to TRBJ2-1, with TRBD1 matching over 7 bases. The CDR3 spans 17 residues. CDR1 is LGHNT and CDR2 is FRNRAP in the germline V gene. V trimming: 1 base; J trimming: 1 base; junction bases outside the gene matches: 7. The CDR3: CASGLGYRGISYNEQFF. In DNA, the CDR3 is TGTGCTAGTGGTTTGGGCTACAGGGGAATATCCTACAATGAGCAGTTCTTC.

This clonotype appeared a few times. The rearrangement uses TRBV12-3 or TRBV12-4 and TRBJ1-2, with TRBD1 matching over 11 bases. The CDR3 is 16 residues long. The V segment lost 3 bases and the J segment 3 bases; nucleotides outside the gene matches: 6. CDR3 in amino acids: CASSFGQGAGDYGYTF. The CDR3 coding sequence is TGTGCCAGCAGTTTCGGACAGGGGGCAGGGGACTATGGCTACACCTTC.